The clone carrying this T cell receptor beta chain was seen once. TCRdb processed the 5' RACE reads anew with MiXCR; each CDR3 protein has one entry. In the table there are some 80,000 distinct CDR3 sequences, 13% of which are singletons. The data are from a study of T cells after yellow fever vaccination. The V segment lost 1 base and the J segment 4 bases; nucleotides outside the gene matches: 7. CDR3 length: 18 residues. Looked up from germline, CDR1 is SGHVS and CDR2 is FQNEAQ. The chain employs TRBV7-8 and TRBJ2-3, with 14 bases fitting TRBD2. This clonotype was obtained from a man aged 18 to 30 who received the YFV17D yellow fever vaccine. This specimen was CD8+ T cells not binding an NS4B(214-222) dextramer, sorted from PBMCs, taken less than 25 days after the first yellow fever vaccination. CDR3 nucleotides: TGTGCCAGCAGCTTAGAGGGGGGGACTAGCGGGGGACCAGATACGCAGTATTTT. Its translation is CASSLEGGTSGGPDTQYF.